A single sample is the source of the 23 T cell receptor beta chains below, sequenced in a study of CD8 T cells in Susac syndrome. RNA totalling roughly 0.45 to 1 ug underwent reverse transcription with random hexamers. TCRdb itself ran the immunoSEQ multiplex PCR reads through MiXCR, one entry per CDR3 protein. The sample lists roughly 220,000 distinct CDR3 sequences; approximately 94% were seen once. The source material was CD4+ T cells from PBMCs. Source of these receptors: a human donor with Susac syndrome.

V gene TRBV7-9 combines with J gene TRBJ2-6; D uncertain. V was clipped by 5 bases and J by 1 base, with 15 bases between them. The CDR3 is made up of 17 amino acids. Germline CDR1 reads SEHNR; CDR2 reads FQNEAQ (reference sequence). The CDR3 DNA reads TGTGCCAGCAGCACCCCTGGGTGGCGATCTGGGGCCAACGTCCTGACTTTC. It codes for CASSTPGWRSGANVLTF.

V usage is TRBV6-2 or TRBV6-3 and J usage is TRBJ1-5; D perhaps matches TRBD1 (5 bases). Germline values: CDR1 MNHEY, CDR2 SVGEGT. The CDR3 loop spans 14 amino acids. The V end was cut by 10 bases, the J end by 3 bases, with 16 bases between. Here the CDR3 DNA reads TGTGCCATCCGGGCCCAGGGCAACAATCAGCCCCAGCATTTT. Residues: CAIRAQGNNQPQHF.

This chain joins TRBV3-1 and TRBJ1-2; D unresolved. This CDR3 has 11 residues. CDR1 LGHDT and CDR2 YNNKEL come from the germline V gene (reference sequence). V lost 0 bases, J lost 7 bases, and 3 bases lay in between. The CDR3 DNA reads TGTGCCAGCAGCCAAGAGCGTGGCTACACCTTC. This gives the protein CASSQERGYTF.

The chain recombines TRBV30 with TRBJ2-1; 8 bases agree with TRBD1. In germline, CDR1 is GTSNPN, CDR2 SVGIG (reference sequence). The V and J ends lost 3 bases and 4 bases, in that order; junction bases with no gene match: 2. The CDR3 has 13 amino acids. In DNA form, the CDR3 reads TGTGCCTGGAGGGGACAGGCTTACAATGAGCAGTTCTTC. Residues: CAWRGQAYNEQFF.

The rearrangement uses TRBV15 and TRBJ1-2; 8 positions match TRBD1. J gave up 2 bases and V 0 bases, and 5 bases lay outside the gene matches. Germline assignment: CDR1 LNHNV and CDR2 YYDKDF (reference sequence). This CDR3 comprises 16 residues. In nucleotides, the CDR3 is TGTGCCACCAGCAGAGATTTGACAGGGGTAAACTATGGCTACACCTTC. This codes for CATSRDLTGVNYGYTF.

V is TRBV2 and J is TRBJ1-4; possible D gene TRBD1, 6 bases. Per germline, CDR1 SNHLY and CDR2 FYNNEI. The V and J ends lost 5 bases and 7 bases respectively, with 14 bases between them. The CDR3 sequence is 14 residues long. The CDR3 DNA is TGTGCCAGCAGTTTTAACAGGGTCGGTGAAAAACTGTTTTTT. Translating gives CASSFNRVGEKLFF.

The V call is TRBV6-1, the J call TRBJ2-1; possible D gene TRBD1, 7 bases. With 3 bases removed from V and 10 bases from J, the gap between germline ends came to 13 bases. The CDR3 extends over 13 amino acids. Germline V gene lookup returns CDR1 MNHNS and CDR2 SASEGT. The CDR3 region is CASSENAGGEQFF. CDR3 nucleotide sequence: TGTGCCAGCAGTGAGAATGCAGGGGGGGAGCAGTTCTTC.

The chain uses TRBV20-1 and TRBJ2-7; tentatively, D is TRBD2 (5 bases). The CDR3 has 11 amino acids. V was pared by 3 bases and J by 6 bases, with 9 bases between. Germline V gene lookup returns CDR1 DFQATT and CDR2 SNEGSKA (reference sequence). The CDR3: CSARGVGEQYF. The CDR3 DNA reads as TGCAGTGCTAGGGGAGTGGGCGAGCAGTACTTC.

The chain uses TRBV20-1 and TRBJ1-1, with D possibly matching TRBD1 (6 bases). Germline-derived CDR1 and CDR2 are DFQATT and SNEGSKA (reference sequence). CDR3 length: 16 residues. V was trimmed by 0 bases and J by 2 bases, leaving 16 bases between them. The CDR3 spells CSARDLSSGGNTEAFF. CDR3 sequence (DNA): TGCAGTGCTAGAGATCTTTCTTCGGGGGGCAACACTGAAGCTTTCTTT.

The gene calls are TRBV20-1 and TRBJ2-3; D gene unclear. The CDR3 runs 15 residues. CDR1 is DFQATT, CDR2 SNEGSKA, per germline (reference sequence). Trimming shortened V by 1 base and J by 0 bases, and 11 bases separated the two germline ends. The CDR3 DNA reads as TGCAGTGCTAGAGGGGCAGTTTCTAGCACAGATACGCAGTATTTT. It encodes CSARGAVSSTDTQYF.

The chain carries TRBV9 and TRBJ1-2; 12 bases agree with TRBD1. The germline gives CDR1 SGDLS, CDR2 YYNGEE. The CDR3 consists of 16 residues. V dropped 7 bases and J dropped 4; count of bases not matched to a gene: 11. The CDR3 DNA reads TGTGCCAGCTCGGGGACAGGGGGCGCGAGGGCCTATGGCTACACCTTC. It is translated as CASSGTGGARAYGYTF.

The rearrangement links TRBV2 to TRBJ2-7; D gene unclear. The CDR3 is 15 residues long. V shed 2 bases and J shed 2 bases, with 13 bases lying between them. Germline CDR1 SNHLY, CDR2 FYNNEI. The CDR3 protein is CASSERLDRAYEQYF. In DNA, the CDR3 is TGTGCCAGCAGTGAACGCCTCGACCGAGCCTACGAGCAGTACTTC.

The chain recombines TRBV20-1 with TRBJ2-3; TRBD1 is a possible D gene (5 bases). Trimming shortened V by 3 bases and J by 4 bases, and 11 bases separated the two germline ends. Germline V gives CDR1 DFQATT, CDR2 SNEGSKA (reference sequence). The CDR3 length is 13 residues. The CDR3 bases are TGCAGTGCTAGCCCGGACAAACCAGATACGCAGTATTTT. Translation: CSASPDKPDTQYF.

This clonotype was seen a single time. The chain uses TRBV3-1 and TRBJ2-7; D unresolved. This CDR3 contains 13 residues. Trimming removed 4 bases from V and 0 bases from J, with 7 bases in between. Germline CDR1 reads LGHDT; CDR2 reads YNNKEL (reference sequence). The DNA for the CDR3 is TGTGCCAGCAGCCCGCCCGTCTCCTACGAGCAGTACTTC. Translated, it gives CASSPPVSYEQYF.

The chain employs TRBV20-1 and TRBJ2-1, with 11 bases aligning to TRBD2. Trimming removed 0 bases from V and 5 bases from J; junction bases left unmatched: 6. The CDR3 has 16 amino acids. Germline V lookup: CDR1 DFQATT, CDR2 SNEGSKA (reference sequence). This chain's CDR3 is CSARDRASGGNNEQFF. The CDR3 coding sequence is TGCAGTGCTAGAGATCGGGCTAGCGGGGGGAACAATGAGCAGTTCTTC.

The chain couples TRBV6-1 to TRBJ2-3; TRBD2 matches at 13 bases. The CDR3 runs 16 residues. V trimming: 6 bases; J trimming: 3 bases; junction bases outside the gene matches: 6. The germline V gene encodes CDR1 MNHNS and CDR2 SASEGT. Written as DNA, the CDR3 is TGTGCCAGCAGCACCGGGACTAGCGGGGCGACAGATACGCAGTATTTT. Amino acids: CASSTGTSGATDTQYF.

The chain combines TRBV30 with TRBJ1-1; D is ambiguous. Looked up from germline, CDR1 is GTSNPN and CDR2 is SVGIG (reference sequence). This CDR3 has 12 residues. The germline V and J ends were trimmed by 2 bases and 4 bases, with 8 bases remaining between them. CDR3 amino acids: CAWSKDATEAFF. The DNA of the CDR3 is TGTGCCTGGAGTAAAGATGCCACTGAAGCTTTCTTT.

The V and J genes are TRBV18 and TRBJ1-1; D remains ambiguous. V was shortened by 6 bases and J by 5 bases, with 19 bases between the two germline ends. Germline V gene sequence: CDR1 KGHSH, CDR2 LQKENI. There are 15 residues in the CDR3. CDR3 region: CASSPRDPGRTEAFF. The CDR3 nucleotides read TGTGCCAGCTCGCCGCGTGACCCTGGGCGGACTGAAGCTTTCTTT.

V and J are TRBV12-3 or TRBV12-4 and TRBJ2-2; 9 bases match TRBD2. CDR3 size: 18 residues. Germline trimming cut 5 bases from V and 7 bases from J; bases unmatched to any gene: 17. The CDR3 DNA sequence: TGTGCCAGCAGTCCCCGGGCCTGGCGGGGGGGCCGGGACGGGGAGCTGTTTTTT. It encodes CASSPRAWRGGRDGELFF.

The rearrangement uses TRBV29-1 and TRBJ1-2, with a tentative D call TRBD1 (5 bases). Germline V gene data show CDR1 as SQVTM and CDR2 as ANQGSEA. V was trimmed by 7 bases and J by 4 bases, leaving 13 bases between them. The length of the CDR3 is 12 residues. CDR3 in amino acids: CSAGGDAYGYTF. In DNA, the CDR3 is TGCAGCGCGGGGGGTGACGCCTATGGCTACACCTTC. The whole variable domain, filled in from reference TRBV29-1 and TRBJ1-2, reads SAVISQKPSRDICQRGTSLTIQCQVDSQVTMMFWYRQQPGQSLTLIATANQGSEATYESGFVIDKFPISRPNLTFSTLTVSNMSPEDSSIYLCSAGGDAYGYTFGSGTRLTVV.

The CDR3 DNA reads TGTGCCAGCAGTTTGACCACTGCTCCCTCTAGTGGCTACACCTTC. This codes for CASSLTTAPSSGYTF. This chain connects TRBV12-3 or TRBV12-4 to TRBJ1-2, with D hard to call. The CDR3 sequence is 15 residues long. V was pared by 3 bases and J by 7 bases, with 18 bases between.

The CDR3, as DNA: TGTGCCAGCAGCGTAGGAGGGAGGGGGCATAGCGATGAGCAGTTCTTC. It codes for CASSVGGRGHSDEQFF. The gene calls are TRBV9 and TRBJ2-1; D may correspond to TRBD1 or TRBD2 (7 bases each). The CDR3 has 16 residues. Trimming removed 0 bases at V and 8 bases at J, with 18 bases between. Per germline, CDR1 SGDLS and CDR2 YYNGEE.

CDR3 sequence (DNA): TGTGCCAGCAGTCGCACTAGCGGGGGAGGAGAGACCCAGTACTTC. Its translation is CASSRTSGGGETQYF. The V call is TRBV2, the J call TRBJ2-5; 11 bases map to TRBD2. The germline CDR1 and CDR2 sequences are SNHLY and FYNNEI. V was clipped by 5 bases and J by 4 bases; unmatched bases: 6. This CDR3 has 15 amino acids.